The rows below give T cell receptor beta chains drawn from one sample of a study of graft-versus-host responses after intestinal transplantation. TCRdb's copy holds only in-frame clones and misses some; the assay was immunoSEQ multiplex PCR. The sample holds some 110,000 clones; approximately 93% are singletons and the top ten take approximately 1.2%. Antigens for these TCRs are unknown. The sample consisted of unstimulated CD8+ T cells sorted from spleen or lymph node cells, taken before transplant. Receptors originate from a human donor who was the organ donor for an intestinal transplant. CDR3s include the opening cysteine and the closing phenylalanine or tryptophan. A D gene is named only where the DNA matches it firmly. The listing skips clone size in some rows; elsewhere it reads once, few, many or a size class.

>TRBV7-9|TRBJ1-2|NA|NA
TGTGCCAGCAGCTTCCGACTGGGTTCCTTC
CASSFRLGSF
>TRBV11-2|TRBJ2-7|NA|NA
TGTGCCAGCAGACTAGGAGTGACGGGAAACGAGCAGTACTTC
CASRLGVTGNEQYF
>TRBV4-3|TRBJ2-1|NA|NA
TGCGCCAGCAGCCAAGAAGTTACGGGGTGGGAGCAGTTCTTC
CASSQEVTGWEQFF
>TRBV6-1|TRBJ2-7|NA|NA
TGTGCCAGCAGTCGCCGGGACTTTAGCTACGAGCAGTACTTC
CASSRRDFSYEQYF
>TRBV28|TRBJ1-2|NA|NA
TGTGCCAGCAGTTTGGAGGGGGGATTTAACTATGGCTACACCTTC
CASSLEGGFNYGYTF
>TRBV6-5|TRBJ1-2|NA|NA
TGTGCCAGCAGTTACGCTCCGACAGGAAACTATGGCTACACCTTC
CASSYAPTGNYGYTF
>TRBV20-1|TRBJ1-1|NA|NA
TGCAGTGCTTATCCCACAACTGAAGCTTTCTTT
CSAYPTTEAFF
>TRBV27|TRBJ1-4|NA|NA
TGTGCCAGCTCGGCCAGGGGTGCGGCTAATGAAAAACTGTTTTTT
CASSARGAANEKLFF
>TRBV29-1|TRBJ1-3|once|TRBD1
TGCAGCGTCTGGACAGGCGGAAACACCATATATTTT
CSVWTGGNTIYF
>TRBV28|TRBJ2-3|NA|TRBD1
TGTGCCAGCAGTTTAACACAGGGGACAGATACGCAGTATTTT
CASSLTQGTDTQYF
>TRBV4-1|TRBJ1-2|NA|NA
TGCGCCAGCAGCCAGGGGCCCCAGGAGGGCTACACCTTC
CASSQGPQEGYTF